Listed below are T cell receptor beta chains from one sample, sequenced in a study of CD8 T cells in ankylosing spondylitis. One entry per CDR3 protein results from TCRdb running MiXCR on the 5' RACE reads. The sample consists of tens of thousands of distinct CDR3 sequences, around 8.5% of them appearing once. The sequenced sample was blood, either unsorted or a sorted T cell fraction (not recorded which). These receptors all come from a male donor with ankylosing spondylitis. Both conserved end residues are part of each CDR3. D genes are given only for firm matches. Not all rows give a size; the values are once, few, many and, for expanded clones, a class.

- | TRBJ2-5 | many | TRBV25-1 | CASWGAGSERQETQYF | TGTGCCAGTTGGGGGGCGGGATCCGAGCGTCAAGAGACCCAGTACTTC
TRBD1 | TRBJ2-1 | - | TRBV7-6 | CASSSTGVDEQFF | TGTGCCAGCAGCTCTACAGGGGTAGATGAGCAGTTCTTC
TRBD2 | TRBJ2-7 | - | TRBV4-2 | CASSQGLAGAYEQYF | TGTGCCAGCAGCCAAGGGCTAGCGGGAGCCTACGAGCAGTACTTC
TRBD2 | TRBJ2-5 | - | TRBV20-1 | CSATGTSSQETQYF | TGCAGTGCTACCGGGACTAGCTCCCAAGAGACCCAGTACTTC
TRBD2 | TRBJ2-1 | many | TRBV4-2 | CASSHLRGLAGDNEQFF | TGTGCCAGCAGCCACTTACGCGGGCTAGCGGGAGACAATGAGCAGTTCTTC
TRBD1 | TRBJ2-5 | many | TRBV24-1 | CATSDLGQDQETQYF | TGTGCCACCAGTGACCTGGGACAGGACCAAGAGACCCAGTACTTC
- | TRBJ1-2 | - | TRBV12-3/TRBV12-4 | CASSLAGRNYGYTF | TGTGCCAGCAGTTTAGCAGGCAGAAACTATGGCTACACCTTC
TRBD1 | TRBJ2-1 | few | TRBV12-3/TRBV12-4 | CASTLGTGGNEQFF | TGTGCCAGCACCCTAGGGACAGGGGGCAATGAGCAGTTCTTC
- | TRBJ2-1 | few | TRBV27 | CASSLYSTPRNEQFF | TGTGCCAGCAGTTTGTACTCGACGCCCCGCAATGAGCAGTTCTTC
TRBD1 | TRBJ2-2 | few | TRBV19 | CASDETGFETGELFF | TGTGCCAGCGACGAGACAGGGTTCGAAACCGGGGAGCTGTTTTTT
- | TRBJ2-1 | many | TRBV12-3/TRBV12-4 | CASSMSTNNEQFF | TGTGCCAGCAGCATGTCCACAAACAATGAGCAGTTCTTC
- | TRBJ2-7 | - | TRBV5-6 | CASSQGWGSYEQYF | TGTGCCAGCAGCCAAGGGTGGGGTAGCTACGAGCAGTACTTC
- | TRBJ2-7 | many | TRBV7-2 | CASSSRVSDHEQYF | TGTGCCAGCAGCTCCAGAGTTAGCGACCACGAGCAGTACTTC
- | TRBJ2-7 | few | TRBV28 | CASSSGYESPLPYEQYF | TGTGCCAGCAGTTCCGGGTATGAATCCCCTCTGCCCTACGAGCAGTACTTC
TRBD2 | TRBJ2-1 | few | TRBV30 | CAWTGLGLAGGLLYNEQFF | TGTGCCTGGACTGGGCTTGGACTAGCGGGAGGACTCCTTTACAATGAGCAGTTCTTC
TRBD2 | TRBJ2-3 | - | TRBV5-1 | CASSWGGRAFTDTQYF | TGCGCCAGCAGCTGGGGCGGGAGGGCCTTCACAGATACGCAGTATTTT
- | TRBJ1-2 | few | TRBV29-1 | CSSVGDNYGYTF | TGCAGCTCGGTCGGGGATAACTATGGCTACACCTTC
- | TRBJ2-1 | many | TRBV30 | CASLWGDEQFF | TGTGCCTCCCTCTGGGGGGATGAGCAGTTCTTC
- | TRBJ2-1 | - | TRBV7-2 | CASSLYAGKAYNEQFF | TGTGCCAGCAGCTTATACGCAGGGAAGGCCTACAATGAGCAGTTCTTC
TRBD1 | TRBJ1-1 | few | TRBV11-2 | CASSRTGISNTEAFF | TGTGCCAGCAGCCGGACAGGGATTTCGAACACTGAAGCTTTCTTT
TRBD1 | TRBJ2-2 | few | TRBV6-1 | CASSGTGVSGELFF | TGTGCCAGCAGTGGGACAGGGGTATCCGGGGAGCTGTTTTTT
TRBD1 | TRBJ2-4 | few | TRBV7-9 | CASSSGTGWQNIQYF | TGTGCCAGCAGCTCCGGGACAGGGTGGCAAAACATTCAGTACTTC
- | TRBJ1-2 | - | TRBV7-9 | CASSSTGSHGYTF | TGTGCCAGCAGCTCCACAGGGAGCCATGGCTACACCTTC
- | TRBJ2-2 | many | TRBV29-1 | CSALRGTGELFF | TGCAGCGCCTTACGGGGGACCGGGGAGCTGTTTTTT
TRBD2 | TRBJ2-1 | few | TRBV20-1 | CSASEGLAGGNNEQFF | TGCAGTGCTAGTGAGGGACTAGCGGGAGGAAACAATGAGCAGTTCTTC
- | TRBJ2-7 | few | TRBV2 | CASSVYEQYF | TGTGCCAGCAGTGTCTACGAGCAGTACTTC
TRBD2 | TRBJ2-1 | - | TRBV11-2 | CASSRVEGGPYNEQFF | TGTGCCAGCAGCCGTGTCGAGGGAGGGCCCTACAATGAGCAGTTCTTC
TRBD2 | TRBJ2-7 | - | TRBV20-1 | CSARGLAGELYEQYF | TGCAGTGCTAGGGGACTAGCGGGAGAACTCTACGAGCAGTACTTC
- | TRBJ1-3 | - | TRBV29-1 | CSVESQDPGNTIYF | TGCAGCGTTGAATCACAGGATCCTGGAAACACCATATATTTT
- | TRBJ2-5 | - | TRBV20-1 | CSAGDEQETQYF | TGCAGTGCCGGGGACGAGCAAGAGACCCAGTACTTC
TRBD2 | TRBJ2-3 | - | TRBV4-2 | CASSLLAGTDTQYF | TGTGCCAGCAGCCTCCTAGCGGGCACAGATACGCAGTATTTT
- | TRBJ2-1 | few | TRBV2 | CASSELSRVYNEQFF | TGTGCCAGCAGTGAACTGAGTCGGGTTTACAATGAGCAGTTCTTC
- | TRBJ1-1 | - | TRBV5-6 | CASSLAGRGVTGAFF | TGTGCCAGCAGCTTGGCCGGGAGGGGTGTCACTGGAGCTTTCTTT
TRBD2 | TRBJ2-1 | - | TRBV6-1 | CARGERGEQFF | TGTGCCAGGGGAGAGCGGGGTGAGCAGTTCTTC
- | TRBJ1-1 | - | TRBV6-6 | CASSLGVQAFF | TGTGCCAGCAGTCTGGGCGTCCAAGCTTTCTTT
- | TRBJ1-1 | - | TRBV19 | CASSFGTSEAFF | TGTGCCAGTAGTTTCGGGACTTCTGAAGCTTTCTTT
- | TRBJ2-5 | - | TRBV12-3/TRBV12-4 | CASSLVGYTIGQYF | TGTGCCAGCAGTTTAGTCGGATACACAATTGGCCAGTACTTC
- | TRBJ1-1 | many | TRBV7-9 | CASSYLGDEAFF | TGTGCCAGCAGCTATCTAGGAGATGAAGCTTTCTTT
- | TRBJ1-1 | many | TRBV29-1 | CSVEGTIMNTEAFF | TGCAGCGTTGAGGGGACCATAATGAACACTGAAGCTTTCTTT
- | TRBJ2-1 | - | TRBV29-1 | CSAQFGGYNEQFF | TGCAGCGCCCAGTTTGGCGGGTACAATGAGCAGTTCTTC
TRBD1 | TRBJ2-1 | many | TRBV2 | CASSFSPGQPSYNEQFF | TGTGCCAGCAGTTTTAGTCCGGGACAGCCGTCCTACAATGAGCAGTTCTTC
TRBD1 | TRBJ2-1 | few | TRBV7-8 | CASSLLDRSSYNEQFF | TGTGCCAGCAGCCTCTTGGACAGGAGCTCCTACAATGAGCAGTTCTTC
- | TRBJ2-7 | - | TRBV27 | CASSENLALPYEQYF | TGTGCCAGCTCTGAAAATCTAGCTTTGCCTTACGAGCAGTACTTC
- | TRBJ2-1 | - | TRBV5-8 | CASSWGALVSNEQFF | TGTGCCAGCAGCTGGGGGGCTCTAGTTAGCAATGAGCAGTTCTTC
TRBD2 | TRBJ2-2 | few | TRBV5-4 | CASSLRGASGFRGTGELFF | TGTGCCAGCAGCTTGAGGGGGGCTAGCGGGTTCCGGGGCACCGGGGAGCTGTTTTTT
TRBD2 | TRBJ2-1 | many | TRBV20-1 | CSARDPGTSGRSYNEQFF | TGCAGTGCTAGAGATCCCGGGACTAGCGGGAGAAGCTACAATGAGCAGTTCTTC
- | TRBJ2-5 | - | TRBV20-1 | CSARLRRGAQETQYF | TGCAGTGCTAGGCTGAGGCGGGGCGCCCAAGAGACCCAGTACTTC
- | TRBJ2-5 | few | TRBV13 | CASSTGPDETQYF | TGTGCCAGCAGCACAGGGCCCGACGAGACCCAGTACTTC
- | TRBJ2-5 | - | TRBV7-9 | CAATIEQGIQETQYF | TGTGCCGCAACTATCGAACAGGGAATCCAAGAGACCCAGTACTTC
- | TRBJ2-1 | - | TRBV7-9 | CASSLVSRANEQFF | TGTGCCAGCAGCTTAGTTTCCAGGGCAAATGAGCAGTTCTTC
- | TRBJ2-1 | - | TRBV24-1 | CATSAGRWNEQFF | TGTGCCACCAGTGCGGGTAGGTGGAATGAGCAGTTCTTC
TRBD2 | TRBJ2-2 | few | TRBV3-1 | CASSRAGTSGRGNTGELFF | TGTGCCAGCAGCCGAGCCGGGACTAGCGGGAGGGGGAACACCGGGGAGCTGTTTTTT
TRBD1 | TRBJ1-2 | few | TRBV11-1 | CASSLALSPGQGLVYGYTF | TGTGCCAGCAGCTTAGCCCTCTCCCCTGGACAGGGCCTAGTCTATGGCTACACCTTC